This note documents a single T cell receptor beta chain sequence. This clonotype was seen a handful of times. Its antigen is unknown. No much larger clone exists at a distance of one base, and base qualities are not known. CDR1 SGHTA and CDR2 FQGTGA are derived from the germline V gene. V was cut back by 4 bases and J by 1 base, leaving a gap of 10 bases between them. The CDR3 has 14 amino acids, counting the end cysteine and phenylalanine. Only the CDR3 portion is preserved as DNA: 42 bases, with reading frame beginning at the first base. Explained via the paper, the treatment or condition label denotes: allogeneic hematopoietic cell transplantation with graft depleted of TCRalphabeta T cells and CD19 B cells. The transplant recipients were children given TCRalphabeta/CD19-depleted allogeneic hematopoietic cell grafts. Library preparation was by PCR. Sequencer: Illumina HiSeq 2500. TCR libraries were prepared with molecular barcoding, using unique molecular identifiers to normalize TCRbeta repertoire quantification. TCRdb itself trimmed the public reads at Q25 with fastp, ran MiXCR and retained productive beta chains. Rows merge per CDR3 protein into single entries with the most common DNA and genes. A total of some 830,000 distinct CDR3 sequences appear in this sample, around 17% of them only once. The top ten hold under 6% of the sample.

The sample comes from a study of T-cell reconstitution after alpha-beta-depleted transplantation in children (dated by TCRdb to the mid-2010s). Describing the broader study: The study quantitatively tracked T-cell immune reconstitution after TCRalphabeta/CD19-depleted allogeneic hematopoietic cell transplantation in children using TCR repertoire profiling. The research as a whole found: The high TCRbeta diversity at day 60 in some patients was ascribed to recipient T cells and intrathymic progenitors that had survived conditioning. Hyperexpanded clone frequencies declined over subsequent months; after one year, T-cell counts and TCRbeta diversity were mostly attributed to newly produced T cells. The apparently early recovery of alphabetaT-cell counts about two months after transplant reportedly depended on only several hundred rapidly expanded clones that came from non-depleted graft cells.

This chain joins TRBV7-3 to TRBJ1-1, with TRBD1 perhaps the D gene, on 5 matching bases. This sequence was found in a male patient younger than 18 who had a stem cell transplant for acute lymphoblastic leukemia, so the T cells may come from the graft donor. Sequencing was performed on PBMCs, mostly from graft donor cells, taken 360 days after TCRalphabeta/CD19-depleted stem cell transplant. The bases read TGTGCCAGCAGCTCGGGACCGCGGAACACTGAAGCTTTCTTT. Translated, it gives CASSSGPRNTEAFF. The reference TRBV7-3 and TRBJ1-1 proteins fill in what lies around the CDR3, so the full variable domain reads GAGVSQTPSNKVTEKGKYVELRCDPISGHTALYWYRQSLGQGPEFLIYFQGTGAADDSGLPNDRFFAVRPEGSVSTLKIQRTERGDSAVYLCASSSGPRNTEAFFGQGTRLTVV.